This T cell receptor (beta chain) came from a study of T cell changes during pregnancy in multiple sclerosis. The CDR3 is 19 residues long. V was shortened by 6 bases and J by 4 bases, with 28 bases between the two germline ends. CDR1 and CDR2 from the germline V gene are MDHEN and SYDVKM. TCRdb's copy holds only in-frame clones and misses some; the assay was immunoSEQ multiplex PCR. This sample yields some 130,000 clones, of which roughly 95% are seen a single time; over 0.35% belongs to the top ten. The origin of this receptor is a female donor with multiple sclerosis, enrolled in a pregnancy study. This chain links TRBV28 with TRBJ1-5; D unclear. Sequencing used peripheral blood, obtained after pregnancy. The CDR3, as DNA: TGTGCCAGCAGCCTTACTGTCCGCGGCCACATCGGGAAAAATCAGCCCCAGCATTTT. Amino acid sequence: CASSLTVRGHIGKNQPQHF.